This T cell receptor (beta chain) was sequenced in a study of CD8 T cells in Susac syndrome. Worth noting for this clonotype: Its antigen is not identified.

Study-wide findings and caveats: As the study acknowledged, the number of individuals in its TCR sequencing and HLA analysis was relatively small.

CDR3 size: 16 residues. Per germline, CDR1 MDHEN and CDR2 SYDVKM. The V end was cut by 7 bases, the J end by 15 bases, with 31 bases between. Sequencing of TCR beta drew on CD8+ and CD4+ T cells from blood. The authors negatively isolated CD8+ and CD4+ T cells and FACS-enriched TEMRA cells. Random hexamers were used to reverse transcribe an amount of about 0.45 to 1 ug RNA. It was immunoSEQ multiplex PCR that amplified TCR beta CDR3 across 54 Vbeta and 13 Jbeta. TCRdb used MiXCR to reprocess the immunoSEQ multiplex PCR reads, holding one entry per CDR3 protein. Of 250,000 to 300,000 distinct CDR3 sequences detected, about 88% appear once; the ten largest clones hold approximately 0.11%.

This chain joins TRBV28 and TRBJ2-4, with D tentatively TRBD2 (6 bases). The sequencing sample was made of CD8+ T cells from PBMCs. The sequence was obtained from a human donor with multiple sclerosis. The CDR3 here is CASTLSPPGGFLGLYF. The CDR3 bases are TGTGCCAGCACCTTATCCCCACCCGGAGGGTTTCTTGGTCTGTACTTC.